The sequence of this TCR beta chain was determined in a study of CD8 T cells in ankylosing spondylitis. Broader study findings: There was a TCR beta motif, made of 7 to 9 highly homologous variants, that appeared characteristic of ankylosing spondylitis blood.

The table lists this clonotype with many counts. Its antigen is not known. The CDR3 is 15 amino acids. J was trimmed by 8 bases and V by 6 bases; bases with no gene match: 11. CDR1 is SGHAT and CDR2 is FQDESV in the germline V gene (reference sequence). Making the TCR beta libraries involved quantitative 5'-RACE with molecular barcodes. TCRdb used MiXCR to reprocess the 5' RACE reads, holding one entry per CDR3 protein. This table holds fewer than 400,000 distinct CDR3 sequences, around 8% found once. The chain carries TRBV11-1 and TRBJ2-1, with TRBD2 matching 9 bases. Specimen: blood, either unsorted or a sorted T cell fraction (not recorded which). The TCR originated in a male donor with ankylosing spondylitis. The CDR3 here is CASRAAVAGVHEQFF. The DNA for the CDR3 is TGTGCCAGCAGAGCGGCCGTAGCGGGAGTTCATGAGCAGTTCTTC.